This is a list of T cell receptor beta chains from one sample in a study of blood T cell repertoires in COVID-19. Assay: immunoSEQ multiplex PCR; the TCRdb copy retains only in-frame clones and omits some. The sample includes more than 350,000 clones, about 86% of them seen just once. The sequencing sample was made of PBMCs or T cells enriched from blood (not recorded which). The receptors stem from a woman aged 50 to 60 who had recovered from COVID-19. The CDR3 runs from the conserved cysteine through the conserved F or W.

j_call v_call cdr3_aa
TRBJ2-5 TRBV7-9 CASSFGSGGAGETQYF
TRBJ2-7 TRBV7-8 CASSRGWANEQYF
TRBJ1-5 TRBV16 CASSSTTGGNQPQHF
TRBJ2-1 TRBV5-1 CASSLAMGSGGHNEQFF
TRBJ1-2 TRBV9 CASSVGSGNYGYTF
TRBJ1-1 TRBV9 CASSSTDMNTEAFF
TRBJ1-5 TRBV5-1 CASSLGQPNQPQHF
TRBJ1-2 TRBV15 CATSRDLQGNPYGYTF
TRBJ1-1 TRBV30 CAWSVQIGTEKTQAFF
TRBJ1-2 TRBV6-5 CASSLGGTYGYTF
TRBJ2-2 TRBV4-1 CASSQEVGELFF
TRBJ2-6 TRBV3-1/TRBV3-2 CASSQAGSGANVLTF
TRBJ2-3 TRBV7-6 CASSFTGASTDTQYF
TRBJ2-7 TRBV10-3 CAISVSGEYEQYF
TRBJ1-1 TRBV27 CASGYTEAFF
TRBJ1-1 TRBV7-9 CASSPPPRQYDTEAFF
TRBJ1-5 TRBV7-2 CASSLDGGRPQHF
TRBJ2-1 TRBV7-6 CASSLAFWGTGGHNEQFF
TRBJ1-2 TRBV19 CASSYDRYKSYTF
TRBJ1-4 TRBV6-6 CASTRTGTGREKLFF
TRBJ2-6 TRBV2 CASKIGDSGANVLTF
TRBJ2-7 TRBV9 CASSVQAGGSSYEQYF
TRBJ1-2 TRBV29-1 CSVEADATGARGYTF
TRBJ1-2 TRBV5-1 CASSFNSDRGPYGYTF
TRBJ1-4 TRBV12-3/TRBV12-4 CASSLGTQEKLFF
TRBJ2-7 TRBV7-9 CASSPIAAPYEQYF
TRBJ2-7 TRBV5-1 CASSPLVGQSYEQYF
TRBJ2-2 TRBV5-1 CASSLLAGADTGELFF
TRBJ1-4 TRBV5-1 CASSFQALNEKLFF
TRBJ1-1 TRBV6-4 CASSDQGGGGTEAFF
TRBJ1-6 TRBV28 CASSRGGTGHNSPLHF
TRBJ1-2 TRBV30 CAWSVTGYGYTF
TRBJ1-2 TRBV6-2/TRBV6-3 CASSTRTGISYGYTF
TRBJ1-2 TRBV9 CASSLIPESGGYTF
TRBJ1-1 TRBV3-1/TRBV3-2 CASSADQGTSEAFF
TRBJ2-7 TRBV5-1 CASSPSGTTVYEQYF
TRBJ1-4 TRBV15 CATSGGTDEKLFF
TRBJ2-1 TRBV29-1 CIATGTGKSNEQFF
TRBJ1-2 TRBV30 CAWSVNFSYGYTF
TRBJ2-1 TRBV7-6 CASSRTSGGFDEQFF
TRBJ1-1 TRBV7-8 CASSPLGAVAFF
TRBJ1-4 TRBV18 CASSPAAEEKLFF
TRBJ2-1 TRBV6-5 CASSYSGLAERSEQFF
TRBJ2-1 TRBV7-2 CASSFFGTLNEQFF
TRBJ1-4 TRBV3-1/TRBV3-2 CASSPGQTNYEKLFF
TRBJ1-2 TRBV9 CASSVDEGGYTF
TRBJ1-1 TRBV5-1 CASSQDTIGGEAFF
TRBJ2-2 TRBV7-6 CASSSRLAGDETGELFF
TRBJ2-7 TRBV6-1 CASSERGTVYEQYF
TRBJ2-7 TRBV5-1 CASSLGTSSEQYF
TRBJ1-2 TRBV12-3/TRBV12-4 CASSSAGEGYTF
TRBJ1-2 TRBV10-3 CAISAGDYGYTF